These 18 T cell receptor beta chains came from one sample sequenced in a study of read filtering for tumor transcriptome and immune sequencing. The library was built from roughly 400 ng RNA with molecular barcoded adaptors for alpha/delta and beta/gamma chains. MiXCR, run by TCRdb on the reads, gives a single entry per CDR3 protein. In the table there are about 57,000 distinct CDR3 sequences, around 13% of which are singletons. The sample comprised a population of CD138-negative cells sorted from bone marrow. The receptors derive from a donor at least 40 years old with multiple myeloma.

This clonotype was observed a single time. No conserved phenylalanine or tryptophan ends this CDR3, so it is likely a read error. It is unclear where the CDR3 begins or ends on the DNA, so no DNA is shown, and the CDR3 is as TCRdb lists it. This sequence joins TRBV6-6 and TRBJ1-5. The length of the CDR3 is 12 amino acids, counting both ends. CDR1 is MNHNY, CDR2 SVGAGI, per germline (reference sequence). The CDR3 sequence is CASRDSNQPQHI.

J is TRBJ1-1 and V is TRBV29-1; D gene unclear. V lost 6 bases and J lost 1, with 9 bases in between. This CDR3 is built from 12 residues. CDR1 SQVTM and CDR2 ANQGSEA come from the germline V gene. This CDR3 is CSVQATNTEAFF. In DNA form, the CDR3 reads TGCAGCGTACAAGCAACGAACACTGAAGCTTTCTTT.

This clonotype has ten or more counts. The chain is built from TRBV7-2 and TRBJ1-5, with no clear D. Per germline, CDR1 SGHTA and CDR2 FQGNSA. The length of the CDR3 is 14 residues. V lost 5 bases and J 1 base, leaving 9 bases between the germline ends. CDR3 sequence reads: CASSPTQSNQPQHF. The CDR3 DNA is TGTGCCAGCAGCCCAACACAGAGCAATCAGCCCCAGCATTTT.

This clonotype was seen ten or more times. The chain employs TRBV12-5 and TRBJ1-2; TRBD1 matches at 9 bases. Germline V gives CDR1 LGHNT, CDR2 FRNRAP. V lost 5 bases and J lost 2; bases outside the gene matches: 6. The CDR3 extends over 15 amino acids. The CDR3 DNA reads TGTGCTAGTGGTAAAGGGACAGGGATCAACTATGGCTACACCTTC. It codes for CASGKGTGINYGYTF.

As to this clonotype: This could be a read error, since a much larger clone is one nucleotide away. The V and J genes are TRBV28 and TRBJ1-4; TRBD1 matches 7 bases. The CDR3 totals 15 residues. The germline CDR1 and CDR2 sequences are MDHEN and SYDVKM. CDR3 amino acids: CASSSTGATNEKLSF. The CDR3 DNA is TGTGCCAGCAGTTCCACAGGGGCAACTAATGAAAAACTGTCTTTT.

This clonotype was found many times. This sequence joins TRBV29-1 and TRBJ2-1; TRBD1 matches at 8 bases. Germline V lookup: CDR1 SQVTM, CDR2 ANQGSEA. With 7 bases clipped from V and 8 bases from J, the junction kept 7 bases outside the gene matches. The CDR3 consists of 12 residues. The DNA of the CDR3 is TGCAGCGCCGACAGGGGTGTGGATGAGCAGTTCTTC. This translates into CSADRGVDEQFF.

This clonotype has at least ten counts. The chain employs TRBV20-1 and TRBJ2-3, with TRBD2 identical over 11 bases. Germline loops: CDR1 DFQATT, CDR2 SNEGSKA (reference sequence). This CDR3 is built from 15 residues. The J segment lost 2 bases and the V segment lost 3 bases, leaving 4 bases of the junction unmatched. For the CDR3, the DNA is TGCAGTGCTAGGAAGACTAGCGGGGTCACAGATACGCAGTATTTT. This encodes CSARKTSGVTDTQYF.

This clonotype was counted many times. The V and J genes are TRBV12-5 and TRBJ2-6, with 9 bases aligning to TRBD1. The CDR3 totals 15 residues. Trimming at V came to 7 bases and at J to 2 bases, leaving 3 bases not matched to a gene. From germline, CDR1 is LGHNT and CDR2 FRNRAP. The CDR3 here is CASVGQGPGANVLTF. The CDR3 nucleotides read TGTGCTAGTGTCGGACAGGGGCCTGGGGCCAACGTCCTGACTTTC.

This clonotype occurred many times. V and J are TRBV12-5 and TRBJ2-7; no firm D call. The CDR3 has 11 residues. The germline CDR1 and CDR2 sequences are LGHNT and FRNRAP. V lost 3 bases and J lost 6, with 6 bases in between. CDR3 nucleotides: TGTGCTAGTGGTTTTGCCGGCGAGCAGTACTTC. Its translation is CASGFAGEQYF. The whole variable domain, remainder taken from reference TRBV12-5 and TRBJ2-7, is DARVTQTPRHKVTEMGQEVTMRCQPILGHNTVFWYRQTMMQGLELLAYFRNRAPLDDSGMPKDRFSAEMPDATLATLKIQPSEPRDSAVYFCASGFAGEQYFGPGTRLTVT.

This clonotype was seen many times. This rearrangement joins TRBV29-1 to TRBJ2-1, with 8 bases fitting TRBD2. There are 14 residues in the CDR3. The J segment lost 15 bases and the V segment lost 4 bases, leaving 17 bases of the junction unmatched. Looked up from germline, CDR1 is SQVTM and CDR2 is ANQGSEA. CDR3 nucleotide sequence: TGCAGCGTTGCGGAGGCTAGCGGGTCTGTCGGGACGTTCTTC. As protein: CSVAEASGSVGTFF.

In this sample, this clonotype turned up many times. The chain couples TRBV7-9 to TRBJ2-7; 7 nucleotides match TRBD1. Germline loops: CDR1 SEHNR, CDR2 FQNEAQ (reference sequence). V shed 4 bases, J shed 4 bases, and the junction held 4 bases outside the gene matches. The CDR3 length is 13 residues. The CDR3 spells CASSSIRGYEQYF. CDR3 sequence (DNA): TGTGCCAGCAGCTCTATCAGGGGGTACGAGCAGTACTTC.

This clonotype was counted ten times or more. The gene calls are TRBV3-1 and TRBJ2-1, with D possibly matching TRBD2 (5 bases). Germline CDR1 reads LGHDT; CDR2 reads YNNKEL (reference sequence). V was clipped by 2 bases and J by 0 bases, with 8 bases between them. The CDR3 has 15 residues. CDR3 loop: CASSQKRNSYNEQFF. The CDR3, as DNA: TGTGCCAGCAGCCAAAAGCGGAACTCCTACAATGAGCAGTTCTTC.

There are many counts of this clonotype. The V and J genes are TRBV19 and TRBJ1-4, with 7 bases fitting TRBD1. Germline CDR1 reads LNHDA; CDR2 reads SQIVND (reference sequence). Trimming took 6 bases from V and 3 from J; bases not matched to a gene: 7. CDR3 size: 15 residues. Here the CDR3 reads CASRKQGSPNEKLFF. CDR3 nucleotide sequence: TGTGCCAGTAGGAAACAGGGGTCACCTAATGAAAAACTGTTTTTT.

This clonotype was detected ten times or more. This chain joins TRBV7-8 and TRBJ2-1, with a weak D call TRBD2 (6 bases). Trimming shortened V by 4 bases and J by 9 bases, and 19 bases separated the two germline ends. This CDR3 is built from 15 residues. Per the germline V gene, CDR1 is SGHVS and CDR2 is FQNEAQ. As DNA, the CDR3 is TGTGCCAGCAGCTGGAGACTAGGCTCCGTCGTTGAGCAGTTCTTC. Protein: CASSWRLGSVVEQFF.

This clonotype was seen many times. The chain joins TRBV6-4 to TRBJ2-1; 7 bases match TRBD1. This CDR3 has 14 residues. Germline V lookup: CDR1 MRHNA, CDR2 SNTAGT. The ends lost 5 bases at V and 6 bases at J; junction bases unmatched: 7. The CDR3 DNA is TGTGCCAGCAGTCAAGGACAGGACCCCAATGAGCAGTTCTTC. It codes for CASSQGQDPNEQFF.

This clonotype has only a few counts. J is TRBJ2-1 and V is TRBV29-1, with 13 bases matching TRBD2. Germline CDR1 is SQVTM and CDR2 is ANQGSEA. This CDR3 has 13 residues. V trimming: 5 bases; J trimming: 9 bases; junction bases outside the gene matches: 4. The CDR3 here is CSVRTSGRSEQFF. Written as DNA, the CDR3 is TGCAGCGTTAGGACTAGCGGGAGATCTGAGCAGTTCTTC.

This clonotype has a count of ten or more. The rearrangement links TRBV27 to TRBJ1-1; D unclear. The CDR3 contains 14 residues. The V gene lost 5 bases and the J gene lost 1 base, with 11 bases spanning the gap. Germline V gives CDR1 MNHEY, CDR2 SMNVEV (reference sequence). The DNA of the CDR3 is TGTGCCAGCAGTCCCGGACTTCAGAACACTGAAGCTTTCTTT. It translates to CASSPGLQNTEAFF.

This clonotype occurred many times. The chain couples TRBV12-3 or TRBV12-4 to TRBJ1-1, with D unresolved. Trimming cost V 3 bases and J 11 bases, with 13 bases left between them. This CDR3 has 12 residues. The CDR3 sequence: CASSFSGPRAFF. For the CDR3, the DNA is TGTGCCAGCAGTTTCTCCGGGCCCCGGGCTTTCTTT.